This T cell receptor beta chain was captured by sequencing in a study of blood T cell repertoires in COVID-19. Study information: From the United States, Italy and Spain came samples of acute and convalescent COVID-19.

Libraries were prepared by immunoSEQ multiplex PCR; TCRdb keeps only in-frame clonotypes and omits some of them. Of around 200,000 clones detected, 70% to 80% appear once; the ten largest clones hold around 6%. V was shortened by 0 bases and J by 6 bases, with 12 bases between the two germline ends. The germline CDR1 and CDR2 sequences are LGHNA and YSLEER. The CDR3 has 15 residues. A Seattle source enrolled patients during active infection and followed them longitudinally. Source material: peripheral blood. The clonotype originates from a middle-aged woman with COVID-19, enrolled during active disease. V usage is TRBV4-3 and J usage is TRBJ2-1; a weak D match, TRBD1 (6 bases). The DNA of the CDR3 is TGCGCCAGCAGCCAAGATCGGTACAGGGCCAATGAGCAGTTCTTC. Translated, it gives CASSQDRYRANEQFF.